These 27 T cell receptor beta chains came from one sample sequenced in a study of blood T cell repertoires in COVID-19. Assay used: immunoSEQ multiplex PCR; TCRdb lists only in-frame clones, some missing. The sample comprises 160,000 or so clones, 80% to 90% of which are singletons, and over 8% rests with the top ten. Specimen: peripheral blood. The source is a woman between 50 and 59 years old with acute or convalescent COVID-19.

The chain combines TRBV5-1 with TRBJ1-1; D gene ambiguous. The CDR3 has 16 amino acids. Germline V gene data show CDR1 as SGHRS and CDR2 as YFSETQ. Trimming cost V 0 bases and J 5 bases, with 17 bases left between them. CDR3: CASSLDGAAQRTEAFF. The CDR3 nucleotides read TGCGCCAGCAGCTTGGATGGCGCAGCCCAGAGGACTGAAGCTTTCTTT. Using reference TRBV5-1 and TRBJ1-1 for the parts outside the CDR3, the full variable domain is KAGVTQTPRYLIKTRGQQVTLSCSPISGHRSVSWYQQTPGQGLQFLFEYFSETQRNKGNFPGRFSGRQFSNSRSEMNVSTLELGDSALYLCASSLDGAAQRTEAFFGQGTRLTVV.

The rearrangement joins TRBV19 to TRBJ1-5; D uncertain. CDR3 length equals 12 residues. CDR1 and CDR2 from the germline V gene are LNHDA and SQIVND (reference sequence). Between the trimmed V and J ends, which lost 8 bases and 8 bases, there was a span of 13 bases. The CDR3 DNA follows: TGTGCCAGTGGAAAGTTGGGCGAGCCCCAGCATTTT. Translation gives CASGKLGEPQHF.

The rearrangement uses TRBV7-4 and TRBJ1-4; weak D call: TRBD1 (5 bases). V was shortened by 1 base and J by 3 bases, with 12 bases between the two germline ends. The germline CDR1 and CDR2 sequences are SGHVT and SQSDAQ. The CDR3 is 16 amino acids. CDR3 DNA: TGTGCCAGCAGCTTAGAGGACAAGAAAGCTAATGAAAAACTGTTTTTT. It codes for CASSLEDKKANEKLFF.

V usage is TRBV7-8 and J usage is TRBJ1-5; the D gene is possibly TRBD1 (6 bases). CDR1 and CDR2 from the germline V gene are SGHVS and FQNEAQ. The CDR3 covers 16 residues. Trimming removed 3 bases from V and 2 bases from J, with 14 bases in between. The CDR3 is CASSLGGRGGNQPQHF. CDR3 nucleotide sequence: TGTGCCAGCAGCTTGGGCGGCAGGGGAGGCAATCAGCCCCAGCATTTT.

The J gene is TRBJ1-5, the V gene TRBV25-1, with D uncertain. V lost 6 bases, J lost 0 bases, and 15 bases lay in between. Per germline, CDR1 MGHDK and CDR2 SYGVNS. CDR3 size: 16 residues. The CDR3 nucleotides are TGTGCCAGCAGGTGGCGGCCAGCTTATAGCAATCAGCCCCAGCATTTT. Its translation is CASRWRPAYSNQPQHF.

The V call is TRBV19, the J call TRBJ1-4; 8 bases agree with TRBD1. CDR3 length: 14 amino acids. Trimming removed 5 bases from V and 7 bases from J; junction bases left unmatched: 6. The germline V gene encodes CDR1 LNHDA and CDR2 SQIVND (reference sequence). In nucleotides, the CDR3 is TGTGCCAGTAGTTATCCGGGACAGGTTGAAAAACTGTTTTTT. Translation: CASSYPGQVEKLFF.

The V gene is TRBV18, the J gene TRBJ1-5; D gene ambiguous. The CDR3 covers 16 residues. Per the germline V gene, CDR1 is KGHSH and CDR2 is LQKENI. Trimming removed 3 bases from V and 9 bases from J, with 21 bases in between. In DNA, the CDR3 is TGTGCCAGCTCACCGATAGAACAGTCGGGAAGGGTGCCCCAGCATTTT. This gives the protein CASSPIEQSGRVPQHF.

The V and J genes are TRBV29-1 and TRBJ2-2; a possible D gene is TRBD2 (6 bases). Germline V gene lookup returns CDR1 SQVTM and CDR2 ANQGSEA. Between the trimmed V and J ends, which lost 2 bases and 4 bases, there was a span of 11 bases. This CDR3 comprises 14 residues. CDR3 DNA: TGCAGCGTTGAATCGGGGGTGGGCACCGGGGAGCTGTTTTTT. Encoded protein: CSVESGVGTGELFF.

The CDR3 coding sequence is TGCAGCGTGGAGGGGACTTCCCGAGGAGAGACCCAGTACTTC. It codes for CSVEGTSRGETQYF. V gene TRBV29-1 combines with J gene TRBJ2-5; a weak D match, TRBD2 (6 bases). The CDR3 is 14 residues long. V was trimmed by 6 bases and J by 4 bases, leaving 18 bases between them. Germline V gene sequence: CDR1 SQVTM, CDR2 ANQGSEA.

The chain is built from TRBV30 and TRBJ2-1; the match to TRBD1 covers 7 bases. V gave up 2 bases and J gave up 15 bases; unmatched junction bases: 13. CDR3 length: 13 amino acids. Germline assignment: CDR1 GTSNPN and CDR2 SVGIG (reference sequence). The CDR3 sequence is CAWSPTGQLNMFF. In DNA, the CDR3 is TGTGCCTGGAGTCCGACGGGACAGTTAAATATGTTCTTC.

The genes are TRBV4-1 and TRBJ2-2; TRBD2 aligns across 7 bases. Germline V gene sequence: CDR1 MGHRA, CDR2 YSYEKL. Trimming took 5 bases from V and 4 from J; bases not matched to a gene: 10. The CDR3 extends over 16 amino acids. In DNA form, the CDR3 reads TGCGCCAGCAGCACCCCCTCCAGCGGGGTCACCGGGGAGCTGTTTTTT. Translating it yields CASSTPSSGVTGELFF.

This chain links TRBV29-1 with TRBJ2-5, with 8 bases fitting TRBD2. This CDR3 has 14 residues. V was clipped by 6 bases and J by 3 bases; unmatched bases: 9. Germline lookup yields CDR1 SQVTM and CDR2 ANQGSEA. For the CDR3, the DNA is TGCAGCGTCGTCTTACTAGCGGAAAAAGAGACCCAGTACTTC. As protein: CSVVLLAEKETQYF.

The CDR3 DNA follows: TGTGCCAGCAGTAGCCCGGGACAGGGCAAGAATGAGCAGTTCTTC. Its protein is CASSSPGQGKNEQFF. The chain links TRBV28 to TRBJ2-1; 9 bases align to TRBD1. The ends lost 5 bases at V and 7 bases at J; junction bases unmatched: 9. The CDR3 totals 15 residues. From germline, CDR1 is MDHEN and CDR2 SYDVKM.

The rearrangement uses TRBV19 and TRBJ2-7, with D possibly matching TRBD2 (6 bases). The CDR3 sequence is 15 residues long. Trimming stripped 4 bases from V and 7 bases from J, with 20 bases between. The germline gives CDR1 LNHDA, CDR2 SQIVND (reference sequence). The DNA of the CDR3 is TGTGCCAGTAGTACCCCAGCGGGTAACCAGGGTGAGCAGTACTTC. Amino acid sequence: CASSTPAGNQGEQYF.

V gene TRBV5-1 combines with J gene TRBJ2-1, with TRBD2 identical over 8 bases. CDR1 and CDR2 (germline): SGHRS, YFSETQ. J lost 3 bases, V lost 1 base, and 6 bases had no gene match. This CDR3 contains 16 residues. The CDR3 DNA follows: TGCGCCAGCAGCTTGCTATACGGGGGGGACTACAATGAGCAGTTCTTC. Residues: CASSLLYGGDYNEQFF.

The chain has TRBV6-5 and TRBJ2-6; no reliable D call. CDR1 MNHEY and CDR2 SVGAGI come from the germline V gene. The CDR3 loop spans 13 amino acids. V dropped 2 bases and J dropped 4 bases, with 3 bases sitting between them. CDR3 nucleotide sequence: TGTGCCAGCAGTTACCAAGGGGCCAACGTCCTGACTTTC. It encodes CASSYQGANVLTF.

The rearrangement links TRBV27 to TRBJ2-1; D might be TRBD2 (6 bases). The V end was cut by 3 bases, the J end by 4 bases, with 13 bases between. Germline-derived CDR1 and CDR2 are MNHEY and SMNVEV (reference sequence). The CDR3 has 15 residues. DNA of the CDR3: TGTGCCAGCAGTTTCGGTTTTAGCGGTTACAATGAGCAGTTCTTC. This codes for CASSFGFSGYNEQFF.

This clone was detected once. J is TRBJ1-5 and V is TRBV4-1; 11 bases line up with TRBD1. This CDR3 is built from 15 residues. V lost 3 bases and J lost 6; bases outside the gene matches: 4. CDR1 and CDR2 from the germline V gene are MGHRA and YSYEKL. The CDR3 sequence: CASSQSGTGGQPQHF. The CDR3 DNA sequence: TGCGCCAGCAGCCAGAGCGGGACAGGGGGTCAGCCCCAGCATTTT.

This clone was observed a few times. The V call is TRBV12-3 or TRBV12-4, the J call TRBJ1-2; 7 bases are a match to TRBD1. V shed 7 bases, J shed 7 bases, and the junction held 9 bases outside the gene matches. The length of the CDR3 is 13 residues. The CDR3 protein is CASTRTGSTGYTF. In DNA, the CDR3 is TGTGCCAGCACCAGGACAGGATCTACTGGCTACACCTTC.

The rearrangement links TRBV5-1 to TRBJ2-5; 11 nucleotides match TRBD2. CDR1 is SGHRS and CDR2 is YFSETQ in the germline V gene. Trimming cost V 0 bases and J 3 bases; bases outside gene matches: 4. This CDR3 is built from 16 residues. The CDR3 sequence is CASSLGGLAGEETQYF. The CDR3, as DNA: TGCGCCAGCAGCTTGGGCGGACTAGCGGGCGAAGAGACCCAGTACTTC.

This clone was recorded only once. The chain links TRBV7-2 to TRBJ2-3; 14 positions match TRBD2. The length of the CDR3 is 16 residues. Germline assignment: CDR1 SGHTA and CDR2 FQGNSA. Trimming cost V 5 bases and J 6 bases; bases outside gene matches: 7. In nucleotides, the CDR3 is TGTGCCAGCAGCCTAGGACTAGCGGGAGGTGCGGATACGCAGTATTTT. Amino acid sequence: CASSLGLAGGADTQYF. Full variable domain (remainder filled in from reference TRBV7-2 and TRBJ2-3): GAGVSQSPSNKVTEKGKDVELRCDPISGHTALYWYRQSLGQGLEFLIYFQGNSAPDKSGLPSDRFSAERTGGSVSTLTIQRTQQEDSAVYLCASSLGLAGGADTQYFGPGTRLTVL.

This sequence joins TRBV18 and TRBJ2-2; 14 nucleotides agree with TRBD2. J was trimmed by 0 bases and V by 4 bases; bases with no gene match: 4. Germline V CDR1 and CDR2: KGHSH, LQKENI. The CDR3 extends over 18 amino acids. The CDR3 is CASSRQTSGRANTGELFF. The DNA of the CDR3 is TGTGCCAGCTCACGTCAGACTAGCGGGAGGGCGAACACCGGGGAGCTGTTTTTT.

V usage is TRBV9 and J usage is TRBJ1-5, with D possibly matching TRBD1 (6 bases). V dropped 3 bases and J dropped 2 bases, with 15 bases sitting between them. Germline loops: CDR1 SGDLS, CDR2 YYNGEE. CDR3 length equals 16 residues. CDR3 sequence: CASSAGGGSGNQPQHF. The CDR3 DNA reads as TGTGCCAGCAGCGCCGGGGGGGGCAGTGGCAATCAGCCCCAGCATTTT.

J is TRBJ2-3 and V is TRBV3-1 (or the pseudogene TRBV3-2); 9 bases fit TRBD2. The CDR3 extends over 15 amino acids. Germline assignment: CDR1 LGHDT and CDR2 YNNKEL (reference sequence). With V trimmed by 2 bases and J by 6 bases, 6 bases remained unmatched. The CDR3 DNA reads TGTGCCAGCAGCCAAACCAGCGGGGGGAGGGATACGCAGTATTTT. Translated, it gives CASSQTSGGRDTQYF.

The chain is built from TRBV2 and TRBJ2-1; 9 nucleotides match TRBD1. Germline loops: CDR1 SNHLY, CDR2 FYNNEI. The J segment lost 6 bases and the V segment lost 8 bases, leaving 11 bases of the junction unmatched. This CDR3 spans 15 amino acids. The CDR3 DNA is TGTGCCAGCCTTAGGGGGACAGGGTACGCCAATGAGCAGTTCTTC. It is translated as CASLRGTGYANEQFF. Full variable domain (remainder filled in from reference TRBV2 and TRBJ2-1): EPEVTQTPSHQVTQMGQEVILRCVPISNHLYFYWYRQILGQKVEFLVSFYNNEISEKSEIFDDQFSVERPDGSNFTLKIRSTKLEDSAMYFCASLRGTGYANEQFFGPGTRLTVL.

The chain couples TRBV4-3 to TRBJ2-1; tentative D call: TRBD2 (6 bases). CDR1 is LGHNA and CDR2 is YSLEER in the germline V gene. The CDR3 has 16 amino acids. Deletions cut 0 bases from V and 10 bases from J, with 19 bases between. The CDR3 reads CASSQDAGTLDVEQFF. The CDR3 nucleotides are TGCGCCAGCAGCCAAGATGCCGGGACTCTTGATGTGGAGCAGTTCTTC.

The genes are TRBV7-2 and TRBJ2-5; a weak D match, TRBD2 (5 bases). Trimming took 0 bases from V and 13 from J, leaving 12 bases between them. CDR1 is SGHTA, CDR2 FQGNSA, per germline. CDR3 size: 12 residues. The CDR3 coding sequence is TGTGCCAGCAGCTTAGCCGGGAAAAGAAGGTACTTC. Its translation is CASSLAGKRRYF.